A selection of T cell receptor beta chains follows, all from one sample in a study of blood T cell repertoires in COVID-19. The method was immunoSEQ multiplex PCR; TCRdb's version includes in-frame clones alone and lacks a portion of them. The top ten hold roughly 5% of the sample, which has 150,000 to 200,000 clones, over 80% seen once. Sequenced: PBMCs or T cells enriched from blood (not recorded which). These TCRs come from a man aged 70 or older who had been exposed to COVID-19. CDR3s include the opening cysteine and the closing phenylalanine or tryptophan. Fields, in order: V gene, clone size, D gene, J gene, CDR3 protein, CDR3 DNA. D genes are given only for firm matches. Clone size appears in some rows only: once, few, many, or a class for an expanded clone.

v_call: TRBV7-2; clone_size: -; d_call: TRBD1; j_call: TRBJ2-1; cdr3_aa: CASSFDRGSFNEQFF; cdr3_nt: TGTGCCAGCAGCTTCGACAGGGGGTCATTCAATGAGCAGTTCTTC
v_call: TRBV5-1; clone_size: -; d_call: TRBD1; j_call: TRBJ2-7; cdr3_aa: CASSLMGQGYHEQYF; cdr3_nt: TGCGCCAGCAGCTTGATGGGACAGGGATACCACGAGCAGTACTTC
v_call: TRBV3-1/TRBV3-2; clone_size: -; d_call: -; j_call: TRBJ1-3; cdr3_aa: CASSQGRGIGNTIYF; cdr3_nt: TGTGCCAGCAGTCAAGGCCGGGGGATCGGAAACACCATATATTTT
v_call: TRBV4-3; clone_size: -; d_call: -; j_call: TRBJ2-6; cdr3_aa: CASSQDNPTGANVLTF; cdr3_nt: TGCGCCAGCAGCCAAGATAACCCGACAGGGGCCAACGTCCTGACTTTC
v_call: TRBV6-1; clone_size: -; d_call: -; j_call: TRBJ1-1; cdr3_aa: CASSDVGRGTEAFF; cdr3_nt: TGTGCCAGCAGTGACGTCGGTAGGGGCACTGAAGCTTTCTTT
v_call: TRBV5-1; clone_size: few; d_call: -; j_call: TRBJ2-7; cdr3_aa: CASSLAGGAYEQYF; cdr3_nt: TGCGCCAGCAGCTTGGCTGGCGGAGCCTACGAGCAGTACTTC
v_call: TRBV5-1; clone_size: -; d_call: TRBD1; j_call: TRBJ2-7; cdr3_aa: CASSLGDRGLYEQYF; cdr3_nt: TGCGCCAGCAGCTTGGGGGACAGGGGCCTCTACGAGCAGTACTTC
v_call: TRBV29-1; clone_size: -; d_call: TRBD2; j_call: TRBJ2-3; cdr3_aa: CSASGLAGEGTDTQYF; cdr3_nt: TGCAGCGCATCCGGACTAGCGGGAGAAGGCACAGATACGCAGTATTTT
v_call: TRBV4-1; clone_size: -; d_call: -; j_call: TRBJ2-3; cdr3_aa: CASAVGALATDTQYF; cdr3_nt: TGCGCCAGCGCGGTGGGAGCGCTGGCCACAGATACGCAGTATTTT
v_call: TRBV2; clone_size: -; d_call: -; j_call: TRBJ2-3; cdr3_aa: CASSDLASTDTQYF; cdr3_nt: TGTGCCAGCAGTGATCTGGCCAGCACAGATACGCAGTATTTT
v_call: TRBV3-1/TRBV3-2; clone_size: -; d_call: -; j_call: TRBJ1-1; cdr3_aa: CASSQSTPNTEAFF; cdr3_nt: TGTGCCAGCAGCCAAAGCACCCCGAACACTGAAGCTTTCTTT
v_call: TRBV6-5; clone_size: few; d_call: TRBD2; j_call: TRBJ2-7; cdr3_aa: CASSYSIAGSYEQYF; cdr3_nt: TGTGCCAGCAGTTACTCGATAGCGGGGTCCTACGAGCAGTACTTC
v_call: TRBV5-6; clone_size: -; d_call: -; j_call: TRBJ1-4; cdr3_aa: CASSWAGNEKLFF; cdr3_nt: TGTGCCAGCAGCTGGGCAGGGAATGAAAAACTGTTTTTT
v_call: TRBV30; clone_size: -; d_call: TRBD1; j_call: TRBJ2-7; cdr3_aa: CACYLDRGPYEQYF; cdr3_nt: TGTGCCTGTTACCTGGACAGGGGGCCCTACGAGCAGTACTTC
v_call: TRBV19; clone_size: -; d_call: -; j_call: TRBJ1-5; cdr3_aa: CASRGDISNQPQHF; cdr3_nt: TGTGCCAGTAGGGGGGACATTTCCAATCAGCCCCAGCATTTT
v_call: TRBV28; clone_size: once; d_call: TRBD2; j_call: TRBJ2-7; cdr3_aa: CASSFWEGNYEQYF; cdr3_nt: TGTGCCAGCAGTTTTTGGGAGGGAAACTACGAGCAGTACTTC
v_call: TRBV5-6; clone_size: -; d_call: -; j_call: TRBJ2-3; cdr3_aa: CASSLIRGAEDTQYF; cdr3_nt: TGTGCCAGCAGCTTGATCCGGGGGGCCGAAGATACGCAGTATTTT
v_call: TRBV6-2/TRBV6-3; clone_size: -; d_call: TRBD2; j_call: TRBJ2-1; cdr3_aa: CASSYPGLAGFTSYNEQFF; cdr3_nt: TGTGCCAGCAGTTACCCAGGACTAGCGGGGTTTACCTCCTACAATGAGCAGTTCTTC